This TCR beta chain was sequenced for a study of blood T cells in healthy people across ages. The sample providers were healthy Caucasian people from Russia, aged about 6 to 100. Germline V gene lookup returns CDR1 SGHVS and CDR2 FQNEAQ. V lost 5 bases and J lost 1, with 17 bases in between. The CDR3 is made up of 16 amino acids. In this sample, this clonotype turned up a few times. Next came a second PCR, run for roughly 7 to 12 cycles, which used a sample-barcoded 5' primer along with a J-beta primer mix. TCRdb recomputed calls from the 5' RACE reads with MiXCR, one row per CDR3 protein. The sample lists over 1,500,000 distinct CDR3 sequences; 35% to 50% were seen once.

The source of this sequence is a human donor in good health. Sequencing was done on a sample of blood. The chain recombines TRBV7-8 with TRBJ1-2; D ambiguous. Here the CDR3 DNA reads TGTGCCAGCAGCGCCGGGAGGAGATTGAATAACTATGGCTACACCTTC. It codes for CASSAGRRLNNYGYTF.